A single TCR beta chain is shown here with its context. Its specificity is unknown. The V gene end was trimmed by 6 bases and the J gene end by 7 bases; junction bases not matched to a gene: 5. Germline CDR1 DFQATT, CDR2 SNEGSKA (reference sequence). The CDR3 spans 14 residues. This sample stems from a study of T cells after yellow fever vaccination. Making TCR cDNA involved 5'RACE template switching, which added UMIs and a universal primer site. Each CDR3 protein gets one entry after TCRdb re-called the 5' RACE reads with MiXCR. The sample has around 310,000 distinct CDR3 sequences, around 4.3% seen once; the top ten hold roughly a fifth. Broader study findings: A small proportion of clonotypes was detected in both the CD4 and CD8 compartments.

The TCR was taken from a man between 18 and 35 years old who received the YFV17D yellow fever vaccine. The sequencing used PBMCs, collected 15 days after the yellow fever booster vaccination. The chain combines TRBV20-1 with TRBJ2-3, with 15 positions matching TRBD2. For the CDR3, the DNA is TGCAGTGCCCGGACTAGCGGGGGGGCAAATACGCAGTATTTT. This codes for CSARTSGGANTQYF.